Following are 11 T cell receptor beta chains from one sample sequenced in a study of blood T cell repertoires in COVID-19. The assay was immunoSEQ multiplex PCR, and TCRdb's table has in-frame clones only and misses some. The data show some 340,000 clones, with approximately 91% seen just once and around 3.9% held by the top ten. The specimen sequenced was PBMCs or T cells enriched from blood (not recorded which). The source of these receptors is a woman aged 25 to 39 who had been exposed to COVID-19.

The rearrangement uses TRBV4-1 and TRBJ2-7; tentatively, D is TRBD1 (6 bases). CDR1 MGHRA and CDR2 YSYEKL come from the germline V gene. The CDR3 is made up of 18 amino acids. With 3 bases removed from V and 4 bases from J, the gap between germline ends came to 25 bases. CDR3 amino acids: CASSQFLRTTGTLYEQYF. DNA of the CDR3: TGCGCCAGCAGCCAGTTTCTTAGAACGACAGGAACTCTTTACGAGCAGTACTTC.

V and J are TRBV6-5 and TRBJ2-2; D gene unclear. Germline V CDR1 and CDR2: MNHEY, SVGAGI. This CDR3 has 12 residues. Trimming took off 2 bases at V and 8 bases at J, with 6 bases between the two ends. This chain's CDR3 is CASSYPRGELFF. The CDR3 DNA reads TGTGCCAGCAGTTACCCCAGGGGGGAGCTGTTTTTT.

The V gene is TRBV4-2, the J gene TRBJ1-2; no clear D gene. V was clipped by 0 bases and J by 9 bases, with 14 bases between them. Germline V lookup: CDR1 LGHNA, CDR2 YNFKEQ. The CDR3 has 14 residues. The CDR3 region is CASSQDPRNERYTF. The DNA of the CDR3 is TGTGCCAGCAGCCAAGATCCGAGGAACGAGCGCTACACCTTC.

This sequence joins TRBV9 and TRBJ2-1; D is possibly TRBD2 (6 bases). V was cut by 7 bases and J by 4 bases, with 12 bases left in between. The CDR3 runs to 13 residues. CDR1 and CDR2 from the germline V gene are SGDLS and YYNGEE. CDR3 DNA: TGTGCCAGCTCTTCGGAGGGATACAATGAGCAGTTCTTC. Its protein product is CASSSEGYNEQFF.

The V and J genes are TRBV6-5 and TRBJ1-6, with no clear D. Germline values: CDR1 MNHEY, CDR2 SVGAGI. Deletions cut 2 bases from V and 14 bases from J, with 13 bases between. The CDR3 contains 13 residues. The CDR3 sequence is CASSYRRAGTLHF. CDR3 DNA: TGTGCCAGCAGTTACCGGAGGGCCGGGACCCTCCACTTT.

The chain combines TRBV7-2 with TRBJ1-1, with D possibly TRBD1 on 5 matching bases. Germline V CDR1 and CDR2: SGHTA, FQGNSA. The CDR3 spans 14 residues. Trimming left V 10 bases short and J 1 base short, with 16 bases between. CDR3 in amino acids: CATKTPRGNTEAFF. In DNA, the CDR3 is TGTGCCACCAAGACTCCTAGGGGGAACACTGAAGCTTTCTTT.

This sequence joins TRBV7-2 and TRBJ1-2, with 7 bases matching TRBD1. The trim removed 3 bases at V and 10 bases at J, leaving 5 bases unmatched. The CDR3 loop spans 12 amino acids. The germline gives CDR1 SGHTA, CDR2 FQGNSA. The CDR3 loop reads CASSFGTAYYTF. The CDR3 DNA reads TGTGCCAGCAGCTTTGGGACAGCGTACTACACCTTC.

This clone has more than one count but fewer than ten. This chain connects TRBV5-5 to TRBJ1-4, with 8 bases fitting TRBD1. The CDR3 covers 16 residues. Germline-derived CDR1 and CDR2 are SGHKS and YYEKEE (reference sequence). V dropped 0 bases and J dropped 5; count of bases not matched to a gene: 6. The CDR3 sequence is CASSLGEQGGNEKLFF. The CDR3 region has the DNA TGTGCCAGCAGCTTGGGGGAACAGGGGGGAAATGAAAAACTGTTTTTT.

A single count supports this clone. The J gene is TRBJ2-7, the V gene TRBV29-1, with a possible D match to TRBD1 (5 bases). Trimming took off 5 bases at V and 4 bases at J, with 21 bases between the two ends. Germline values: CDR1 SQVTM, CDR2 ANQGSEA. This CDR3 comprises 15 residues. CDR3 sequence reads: CSVLPEGAALYEQYF. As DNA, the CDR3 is TGCAGCGTTCTCCCGGAAGGGGCGGCCCTGTACGAGCAGTACTTC.

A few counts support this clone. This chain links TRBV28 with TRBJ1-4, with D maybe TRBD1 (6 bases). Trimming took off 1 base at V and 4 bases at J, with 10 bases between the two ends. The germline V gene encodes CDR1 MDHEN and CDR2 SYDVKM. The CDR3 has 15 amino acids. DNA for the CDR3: TGTGCCAGCAGTTTATTTTCAGGGGTTAATGAAAAACTGTTTTTT. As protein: CASSLFSGVNEKLFF.

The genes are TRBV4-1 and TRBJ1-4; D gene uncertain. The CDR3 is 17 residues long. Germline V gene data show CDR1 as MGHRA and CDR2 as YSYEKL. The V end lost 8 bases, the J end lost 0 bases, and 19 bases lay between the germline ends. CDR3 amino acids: CASGQLGLLTTNEKLFF. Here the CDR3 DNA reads TGCGCCAGCGGGCAACTAGGTCTCCTTACAACTAATGAAAAACTGTTTTTT.